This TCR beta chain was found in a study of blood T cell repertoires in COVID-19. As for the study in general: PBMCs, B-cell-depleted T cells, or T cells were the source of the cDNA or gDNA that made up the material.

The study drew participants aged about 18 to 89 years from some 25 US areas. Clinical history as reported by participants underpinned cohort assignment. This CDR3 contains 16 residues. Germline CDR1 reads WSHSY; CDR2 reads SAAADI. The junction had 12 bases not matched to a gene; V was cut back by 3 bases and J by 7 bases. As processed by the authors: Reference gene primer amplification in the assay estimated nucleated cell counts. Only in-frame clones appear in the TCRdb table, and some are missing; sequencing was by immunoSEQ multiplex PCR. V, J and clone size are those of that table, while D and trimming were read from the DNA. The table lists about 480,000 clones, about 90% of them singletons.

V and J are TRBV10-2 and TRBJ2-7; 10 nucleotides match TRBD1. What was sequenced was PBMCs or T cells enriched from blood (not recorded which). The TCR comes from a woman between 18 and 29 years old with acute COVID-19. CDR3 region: CASSDERDRGSWEQYF. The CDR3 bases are TGCGCCAGCAGTGACGAACGGGACAGGGGATCTTGGGAGCAGTACTTC.